The next 25 T cell receptor beta chains were all read from a single sample in a study of cytomegalovirus exposure and HLA in healthy donors (dated by TCRdb to about 2017). Library preparation used the immunoSEQ multiplex PCR assay. For the multiplex PCR, a mixture combining 60 forward primers for TCR Vbeta segments and 13 reverse primers for TCR Jbeta segments was used. In TCRdb, the immuneACCESS table is reduced to in-frame sequences with V and J assigned. These tables do not hold every clone; where another copy was compared, an unresolved V gene accounts for under half, and the others remain unexplained. The sample table shows over 150,000 clones, and roughly 85% are seen once. Of the sample, 0.85% to 1% is held by the ten largest clones. The sequenced sample consisted of PBMCs. The receptors originated from a woman between 25 and 40 years old in good health and CMV-seronegative.

The chain uses TRBV29-1 and TRBJ1-1; D gene unclear. V lost 4 bases, J lost 1 base, and 4 bases lay in between. The CDR3 has 11 residues. Germline V gene sequence: CDR1 SQVTM, CDR2 ANQGSEA. CDR3 sequence (DNA): TGCAGCGTTGGACAGAACACTGAAGCTTTCTTT. As protein: CSVGQNTEAFF.

The chain joins TRBV14 to TRBJ2-2; D is ambiguous. With 0 bases removed from V and 6 bases from J, the gap between germline ends came to 20 bases. This CDR3 contains 18 residues. Germline V gene lookup returns CDR1 SGHDN and CDR2 FVKESK. The CDR3 DNA is TGTGCCAGCAGCCAAGAAAGGAATCTAGGCGTATCTTCCGGGGAGCTGTTTTTT. It yields the protein CASSQERNLGVSSGELFF. Filled out from reference TRBV14 and TRBJ2-2, the complete variable domain reads EAGVTQFPSHSVIEKGQTVTLRCDPISGHDNLYWYRRVMGKEIKFLLHFVKESKQDESGMPNNRFLAERTGGTYSTLKVQPAELEDSGVYFCASSQERNLGVSSGELFFGEGSRLTVL.

This chain connects TRBV28 to TRBJ2-1, with D possibly matching TRBD2 (6 bases). This CDR3 is built from 15 residues. Trimming took off 5 bases at V and 7 bases at J, with 18 bases between the two ends. Germline V gene sequence: CDR1 MDHEN, CDR2 SYDVKM. CDR3 bases: TGTGCCAGCAGTGGAAGGTGGAGGGGAGGAAATGAGCAGTTCTTC. It specifies CASSGRWRGGNEQFF.

The chain has TRBV7-2 and TRBJ1-4, with D perhaps TRBD1 (6 bases). Germline V CDR1 and CDR2: SGHTA, FQGNSA. V lost 5 bases, J lost 2 bases, and 15 bases lay in between. The CDR3 is 16 residues long. CDR3 DNA sequence: TGTGCCAGCAGCCGGCGGGGGGGGGCTACTAATGAAAAACTGTTTTTT. Protein sequence: CASSRRGGATNEKLFF.

This rearrangement joins TRBV4-1 to TRBJ2-2; D unresolved. The DNA end favors TRBJ1-3, so the J call may be wrong. The CDR3 loop spans 17 amino acids. The V gene's germline CDR1 is MGHRA and CDR2 YSYEKL. The CDR3 reads CASSQGFRDHPDDTIYF. As DNA, the CDR3 is TGCGCCAGCAGCCAAGGCTTTAGAGATCATCCCGATGACACCATATATTTT.

The chain has TRBV5-1 and TRBJ1-6; D not resolved. CDR1 is SGHRS, CDR2 YFSETQ, per germline. The CDR3 totals 16 residues. Trimming took off 0 bases at V and 10 bases at J, with 17 bases between the two ends. The CDR3 loop is CASSLAGSGGSSPLHF. The CDR3 nucleotides read TGCGCCAGCAGCTTGGCCGGGTCGGGTGGCAGCTCACCCCTCCACTTT.

This rearrangement joins TRBV9 to TRBJ2-1; possibly TRBD1 for D (5 bases). Trimming pared 1 base from V and 5 bases from J, leaving 7 bases between. This CDR3 is built from 13 residues. Germline assignment: CDR1 SGDLS and CDR2 YYNGEE. The CDR3 protein is CASSVLGDNEQFF. The CDR3 DNA is TGTGCCAGCAGCGTACTAGGGGACAATGAGCAGTTCTTC.

The chain recombines TRBV7-8 with TRBJ2-1; 8 nucleotides line up with TRBD2. Germline-derived CDR1 and CDR2 are SGHVS and FQNEAQ. The CDR3 extends over 15 amino acids. With V trimmed by 5 bases and J by 7 bases, 10 bases remained unmatched. CDR3 loop: CASSPPGTSINEQFF. The CDR3 DNA reads as TGTGCCAGCAGCCCGCCCGGGACTAGTATAAATGAGCAGTTCTTC.

This chain joins TRBV5-4 and TRBJ1-1; D is ambiguous. This CDR3 is 13 amino acids long. With 0 bases removed from V and 6 bases from J, the gap between germline ends came to 9 bases. In germline, CDR1 is SGHNT, CDR2 YYREEE (reference sequence). The DNA of the CDR3 is TGTGCCAGCAGCTTGGTCGGGATCTCTGAAGCTTTCTTT. Its translation: CASSLVGISEAFF. Full variable domain (remainder filled in from reference TRBV5-4 and TRBJ1-1): ETGVTQSPTHLIKTRGQQVTLRCSSQSGHNTVSWYQQALGQGPQFIFQYYREEENGRGNFPPRFSGLQFPNYSSELNVNALELDDSALYLCASSLVGISEAFFGQGTRLTVV.

V is TRBV6-1 and J is TRBJ1-1, with D possibly matching TRBD1 (6 bases). Germline V CDR1 and CDR2: MNHNS, SASEGT. The CDR3 covers 14 residues. The V and J ends lost 6 bases and 5 bases respectively, with 16 bases between them. CDR3 DNA sequence: TGTGCCAGCAGCGCGGCGGGGGGGCGGACTGAAGCTTTCTTT. Residues: CASSAAGGRTEAFF.

The gene calls are TRBV9 and TRBJ2-5; the D is unclear. CDR1 and CDR2 (germline): SGDLS, YYNGEE. V was cut by 2 bases and J by 0 bases, with 14 bases left in between. CDR3 length: 16 residues. CDR3 region: CASSVGSGLYQETQYF. The CDR3 DNA sequence: TGTGCCAGCAGCGTGGGCAGTGGGTTGTACCAAGAGACCCAGTACTTC.

The chain couples TRBV28 to TRBJ1-2; 7 bases are shared with TRBD1. The V gene's germline CDR1 is MDHEN and CDR2 SYDVKM. This CDR3 spans 13 amino acids. The junction had 3 bases not matched to a gene; V was cut back by 4 bases and J by 4 bases. DNA of the CDR3: TGTGCCAGCAGTTCCCCAGGGGGCTATGGCTACACCTTC. Amino acid sequence: CASSSPGGYGYTF.

The gene calls are TRBV28 and TRBJ1-1, with unresolved D. The germline CDR1 and CDR2 sequences are MDHEN and SYDVKM. The CDR3 has 14 amino acids. V gave up 6 bases and J gave up 4 bases, with 15 bases separating them. For the CDR3, the DNA is TGTGCCAGCAGCCTGCACGCCCTGAGCACTGAAGCTTTCTTT. This translates into CASSLHALSTEAFF.

This chain joins TRBV5-4 and TRBJ2-7; 7 bases fit TRBD1. V lost 4 bases, J lost 1 base, and 8 bases stayed unmatched. The CDR3 consists of 15 residues. CDR1 and CDR2 (germline): SGHNT, YYREEE (reference sequence). The CDR3 nucleotides read TGTGCCAGCAGCCCCACAGGGGCTATTTCCTACGAGCAGTACTTC. Translation gives CASSPTGAISYEQYF.

The genes are TRBV19 and TRBJ1-2, with TRBD1 matching over 10 bases. The CDR3 consists of 16 residues. J lost 3 bases, V lost 5 bases, and 9 bases had no gene match. Germline-derived CDR1 and CDR2 are LNHDA and SQIVND (reference sequence). Written as DNA, the CDR3 is TGTGCCAGTAGTGATGGACGGACAGGGGGTTACTATGGCTACACCTTC. Its protein is CASSDGRTGGYYGYTF.

This clone was seen just once. The chain joins TRBV28 to TRBJ2-1; 10 nucleotides match TRBD2. V lost 2 bases to trimming and J lost 0 bases; unmatched junction nucleotides: 10. From germline, CDR1 is MDHEN and CDR2 SYDVKM. CDR3 length equals 19 residues. CDR3 sequence reads: CASSLNGLAGVSSYNEQFF. CDR3 in DNA: TGTGCCAGCAGTTTAAATGGTCTAGCGGGGGTGAGCTCCTACAATGAGCAGTTCTTC.

The genes are TRBV10-1 and TRBJ2-7; TRBD2 is a possible D gene (5 bases). The CDR3 totals 13 residues. V lost 1 base to trimming and J lost 6 bases, with 10 bases between them. Germline CDR1 reads WNHNN; CDR2 reads SYGVQD (reference sequence). The DNA of the CDR3 is TGCGCCAGCAGTGAGTTGGTCAGCGGCGAGCAGTACTTC. Translation gives CASSELVSGEQYF.

This chain uses TRBV9 with TRBJ2-5; TRBD1 aligns across 10 bases. The CDR3 length is 17 residues. Germline V gives CDR1 SGDLS, CDR2 YYNGEE. With 2 bases clipped from V and 2 bases from J, the junction kept 9 bases outside the gene matches. CDR3 coding DNA: TGTGCCAGCAGCGTTGGTCCCGGGACAGGGGTACAAGAGACCCAGTACTTC. Its protein is CASSVGPGTGVQETQYF.

The chain couples TRBV19 to TRBJ2-1; 7 bases align to TRBD2. The CDR3 has 15 residues. V shed 6 bases, J shed 7 bases, and the junction held 12 bases outside the gene matches. From germline, CDR1 is LNHDA and CDR2 SQIVND (reference sequence). CDR3 nucleotides: TGTGCCAGTAGCCCTGCCCCGGGGGGAGTGAATGAGCAGTTCTTC. Its protein product is CASSPAPGGVNEQFF.

The chain has TRBV5-4 and TRBJ1-1; the match to TRBD1 covers 8 bases. Trimming at V came to 4 bases and at J to 1 base, leaving 3 bases not matched to a gene. Germline V lookup: CDR1 SGHNT, CDR2 YYREEE (reference sequence). The CDR3 contains 14 residues. In nucleotides, the CDR3 is TGTGCCAGCAGCCTGACAGGGGCGAACACTGAAGCTTTCTTT. Translated, it gives CASSLTGANTEAFF. Using reference TRBV5-4 and TRBJ1-1 for the parts outside the CDR3, the full variable domain is ETGVTQSPTHLIKTRGQQVTLRCSSQSGHNTVSWYQQALGQGPQFIFQYYREEENGRGNFPPRFSGLQFPNYSSELNVNALELDDSALYLCASSLTGANTEAFFGQGTRLTVV.

The sample holds a few counts of this clone. This chain uses TRBV10-1 with TRBJ2-7; TRBD1 matches at 9 bases. V gave up 6 bases and J gave up 4 bases; unmatched junction bases: 7. Germline CDR1 WNHNN, CDR2 SYGVQD (reference sequence). The CDR3 has 14 amino acids. The CDR3 DNA sequence: TGCGCCAGCAGGGCTCGGGACAGGGCTTACGAGCAGTACTTC. This sequence encodes CASRARDRAYEQYF.

This chain joins TRBV12-5 and TRBJ2-6; no reliable D call. CDR3 size: 16 residues. V was clipped by 2 bases and J by 0 bases, with 8 bases between them. Germline loops: CDR1 LGHNT, CDR2 FRNRAP. CDR3 residues: CASGLIAGSGANVLTF. CDR3 DNA: TGTGCTAGTGGTTTGATCGCAGGCTCTGGGGCCAACGTCCTGACTTTC.

About this clone: The identical CDR3 is also encoded by other nucleotide sequences in the sample. This chain uses TRBV5-1 with TRBJ1-1; tentative D call: TRBD1 (5 bases). This CDR3 spans 13 amino acids. V lost 1 base and J lost 4, with 8 bases in between. The V gene's germline CDR1 is SGHRS and CDR2 YFSETQ. The CDR3 reads CASSLRGGTEAFF. CDR3 coding DNA: TGCGCCAGCAGCTTGAGGGGAGGCACTGAAGCTTTCTTT. Together with reference TRBV5-1 and TRBJ1-1, the CDR3 gives the full variable domain: KAGVTQTPRYLIKTRGQQVTLSCSPISGHRSVSWYQQTPGQGLQFLFEYFSETQRNKGNFPGRFSGRQFSNSRSEMNVSTLELGDSALYLCASSLRGGTEAFFGQGTRLTVV.

The chain carries TRBV10-2 and TRBJ2-7; 8 bases align to TRBD1. V shed 4 bases and J 5 bases; nucleotides not matched to a gene: 4. The CDR3 is 13 amino acids. Germline V gives CDR1 WSHSY, CDR2 SAAADI. The CDR3 coding sequence is TGCGCCAGCAGTGGTGGCAGGGGGCACGAGCAGTACTTC. As protein: CASSGGRGHEQYF.

J is TRBJ1-4 and V is TRBV15; D remains ambiguous. The V and J ends lost 2 bases and 0 bases respectively, with 10 bases between them. Germline-derived CDR1 and CDR2 are LNHNV and YYDKDF (reference sequence). The CDR3 is 16 amino acids. The chain's CDR3 is CATSRPKNPTNEKLFF. DNA for the CDR3: TGTGCCACCAGCAGACCTAAGAACCCAACTAATGAAAAACTGTTTTTT.